This T cell receptor (beta chain) was recovered during a study of T cell changes during pregnancy in multiple sclerosis. The germline V gene has CDR1 LNHDA and CDR2 SQIVND (reference sequence). This CDR3 comprises 15 residues. Trimming left V 3 bases short and J 11 bases short, with 22 bases between. Profiling relied on immunoSEQ multiplex PCR, and the TCRdb table lists in-frame clones only, not all of them. The sample lists approximately 46,000 clones; more than 85% were seen once. The sample in question was CD8+ T cells from peripheral blood mononuclear cells, obtained after pregnancy. The J gene is TRBJ1-1, the V gene TRBV19; tentative D call: TRBD1 (6 bases). This sequence was found in a female donor with multiple sclerosis, enrolled in a pregnancy study. CDR3 sequence reads: CASSMGLTGRTWAFF. In nucleotides, the CDR3 is TGTGCCAGTAGTATGGGACTAACAGGGAGAACATGGGCTTTCTTT.